This T cell receptor beta chain came from a study of blood T cell repertoires in COVID-19. Study in general: COVID-19 samples from acute and convalescent phases originated in the United States, Italy and Spain.

The germline gives CDR1 GTSNPN, CDR2 SVGIG (reference sequence). The CDR3 is made up of 15 amino acids. Trimming took off 3 bases at V and 0 bases at J, with 11 bases between the two ends. In the authors' workflow: Amplification from reference gene primers served as the basis for estimated nucleated cell counts. Assay used: immunoSEQ multiplex PCR; TCRdb lists only in-frame clones, some missing. From that table come the V and J calls and clone size; the DNA was used to work out D and trimming. The data contain roughly 75,000 clones, approximately 80% of them seen just once; the ten biggest clones take up 25% to 30%.

The material sequenced was peripheral blood. The sequence was collected from a man in his 70s with acute or convalescent COVID-19. The chain combines TRBV30 with TRBJ2-2; D not certain. This chain's CDR3 is CAWRTYGSNTGELFF. The DNA of the CDR3 is TGTGCCTGGAGGACTTACGGATCGAACACCGGGGAGCTGTTTTTT.